This entry describes one T cell receptor beta chain. How the authors handled the data: Reference gene primers were amplified, and this amplification served to estimate nucleated cell counts. The data were produced by immunoSEQ multiplex PCR, yet TCRdb's version contains in-frame clones alone and is incomplete. The DNA gave D and trimming, while V, J and clone size come from that table. The sample gives approximately 220,000 clones, about 82% of which show up once; roughly 10% is in the top ten. The CDR3 contains 14 residues. Germline lookup yields CDR1 GTSNPN and CDR2 SVGIG (reference sequence). Trimming removed 0 bases from V and 5 bases from J; junction bases left unmatched: 4. These data are taken from a study of blood T cell repertoires in COVID-19.

Sequencing was carried out using peripheral blood. The origin of this receptor is a woman aged 80 or over with acute or convalescent COVID-19. J is TRBJ1-1 and V is TRBV30; TRBD1 agrees at 9 bases. The CDR3 region is CAWSVGTGNTEAFF. As DNA, the CDR3 is TGTGCCTGGAGTGTTGGGACAGGGAATACTGAAGCTTTCTTT.